Below are 23 T cell receptor beta chains sequenced from a single sample in a study of T-cell memory formation after mild COVID-19. TCRdb ran MiXCR on the 5' RACE reads and lists one entry per CDR3 protein. The sample includes hundreds of thousands of distinct CDR3 sequences, over 20% of them seen just once. Input material: PBMCs or a T cell subset sorted from them (not recorded which). Every receptor here comes from an adult woman who had mild COVID-19 (a few samples of this study predate the infection). Cell type and time point are not known.

This clonotype was detected ten times or more. V usage is TRBV3-1 and J usage is TRBJ2-7, with TRBD2 matching over 11 bases. Germline CDR1 reads LGHDT; CDR2 reads YNNKEL (reference sequence). This CDR3 region has 16 residues. With 5 bases clipped from V and 2 bases from J, the junction kept 8 bases outside the gene matches. CDR3 region: CASSFGTSGNPYEQYF. In nucleotides, the CDR3 is TGTGCCAGCAGCTTCGGGACTAGCGGAAACCCCTACGAGCAGTACTTC.

V usage is TRBV7-9 and J usage is TRBJ2-1, with D uncertain. Germline V lookup: CDR1 SEHNR, CDR2 FQNEAQ (reference sequence). Trimming left V 8 bases short and J 10 bases short, with 3 bases between. The CDR3 totals 8 residues. Written as DNA, the CDR3 is TGTGCCAGCCCAGAGCAGTTCTTC. As protein: CASPEQFF.

The rearrangement links TRBV6-5 to TRBJ2-3; D gene ambiguous. Germline V lookup: CDR1 MNHEY, CDR2 SVGAGI. The CDR3 is made up of 15 amino acids. V lost 2 bases and J 1 base, leaving 10 bases between the germline ends. In DNA form, the CDR3 reads TGTGCCAGCAGTTACGAAAGGTCCGGCACAGATACGCAGTATTTT. It encodes CASSYERSGTDTQYF.

The chain links TRBV24-1 to TRBJ2-1; perhaps TRBD1 as D (6 bases). Trimming shortened V by 6 bases and J by 7 bases, and 27 bases separated the two germline ends. The CDR3 is made up of 18 amino acids. Germline CDR1 and CDR2: KGHDR and SFDVKD. The DNA of the CDR3 is TGTGCCACCAGTCCCGGCCGGCACCAGGGGTTTTTGGGGAATGAGCAGTTCTTC. It encodes CATSPGRHQGFLGNEQFF.

The V and J genes are TRBV12-3 or TRBV12-4 and TRBJ1-1; D remains unclear. Trimming pared 3 bases from V and 4 bases from J, leaving 9 bases between. This CDR3 comprises 13 residues. CDR3 amino acids: CASSFTDTTEAFF. The CDR3 DNA is TGTGCCAGCAGTTTCACCGACACCACTGAAGCTTTCTTT.

CDR3 sequence reads: CASSYRHEQYF. In DNA form, the CDR3 reads TGTGCCAGCAGTTACCGTCACGAGCAGTACTTC. The V and J genes are TRBV6-5 and TRBJ2-7; no definite D call. Trimming left V 2 bases short and J 5 bases short, with 4 bases between. The CDR3 covers 11 residues. Germline lookup yields CDR1 MNHEY and CDR2 SVGAGI.

This chain connects TRBV12-3 or TRBV12-4 to TRBJ2-7; 10 nucleotides match TRBD2. The CDR3 contains 15 residues. Trimming took 0 bases from V and 3 from J; bases not matched to a gene: 2. CDR3 sequence: CASSLASGGVYEQYF. The CDR3, as DNA: TGTGCCAGCAGTTTAGCGAGCGGGGGGGTCTACGAGCAGTACTTC.

This clonotype was counted between two and nine times. J is TRBJ2-3 and V is TRBV11-2, with D possibly being TRBD1 (6 bases). The CDR3 covers 17 residues. V gave up 5 bases and J gave up 6 bases, with 24 bases separating them. Per the germline V gene, CDR1 is SGHAT and CDR2 is FQNNGV. CDR3 amino acids: CASSIGTSLVHRDTQYF. The DNA for the CDR3 is TGTGCCAGCAGCATCGGGACATCCCTTGTCCATAGGGATACGCAGTATTTT.

This chain connects TRBV18 to TRBJ1-1; D call uncertain. Trimming took off 3 bases at V and 1 base at J, with 9 bases between the two ends. The CDR3 has 14 residues. The germline CDR1 and CDR2 sequences are KGHSH and LQKENI. CDR3 nucleotides: TGTGCCAGCTCACCGTCACACCGGAACACTGAAGCTTTCTTT. This gives the protein CASSPSHRNTEAFF.

V usage is TRBV5-6 and J usage is TRBJ2-3; D gene ambiguous. Trimming removed 4 bases at V and 3 bases at J, with 12 bases between. The CDR3 consists of 14 residues. The germline V gene has CDR1 SGHDT and CDR2 YYEEEE. The CDR3 coding sequence is TGTGCCAGCAGCCCCCCCCAGAGGACAGATACGCAGTATTTT. It encodes CASSPPQRTDTQYF.

This clonotype occurred once. CDR3 nucleotide sequence: TGTGCCAGCAGCGATACTAGCGGGAGGGGGAATGAGCAGTTCTTC. Amino acid sequence: CASSDTSGRGNEQFF. The genes are TRBV7-6 and TRBJ2-1; 13 nucleotides align to TRBD2. The V gene end was trimmed by 5 bases and the J gene end by 7 bases; junction bases not matched to a gene: 5. CDR3 length equals 15 residues. In germline, CDR1 is SGHVS, CDR2 FNYEAQ. The complete variable domain, with remaining parts taken from reference TRBV7-6 and TRBJ2-1, reads GAGVSQSPRYKVTKRGQDVALRCDPISGHVSLYWYRQALGQGPEFLTYFNYEAQQDKSGLPNDRFSAERPEGSISTLTIQRTEQRDSAMYRCASSDTSGRGNEQFFGPGTRLTVL.

This clonotype was picked up a small number of times. This chain connects TRBV7-9 to TRBJ1-3; TRBD1 might be the D (5 bases). Deletions cut 4 bases from V and 0 bases from J, with 13 bases between. From germline, CDR1 is SEHNR and CDR2 FQNEAQ (reference sequence). The CDR3 loop spans 16 amino acids. The CDR3 DNA reads TGTGCCAGCAGCTCCGGGACTTCCAACTCTGGAAACACCATATATTTT. This codes for CASSSGTSNSGNTIYF.

This chain joins TRBV5-1 and TRBJ2-1; a possible D gene is TRBD1 (7 bases). Germline values: CDR1 SGHRS, CDR2 YFSETQ. Trimming removed 6 bases at V and 5 bases at J, with 9 bases between. This CDR3 is 12 amino acids long. CDR3 DNA: TGCGCCAGCACCAGGGGGGACAATGAGCAGTTCTTC. Residues: CASTRGDNEQFF.

The rearrangement uses TRBV12-3 or TRBV12-4 and TRBJ2-2; D possibly corresponds to TRBD1 (5 bases). With 4 bases removed from V and 6 bases from J, the gap between germline ends came to 27 bases. The CDR3 contains 19 residues. Here the CDR3 reads CASSSVLRVLNPPAGELFF. CDR3 DNA: TGTGCCAGCAGTTCCGTGCTCAGGGTTCTTAATCCACCGGCCGGGGAGCTGTTTTTT.

The J gene is TRBJ2-5, the V gene TRBV5-1, with D perhaps given as TRBD1 or TRBD2 (5 bases each). V lost 2 bases, J lost 4 bases, and 12 bases lay in between. Germline CDR1 reads SGHRS; CDR2 reads YFSETQ. The CDR3 length is 14 residues. Written as DNA, the CDR3 is TGCGCCAGCAGCTTAACAACAGGAGGAGAGACCCAGTACTTC. Protein product: CASSLTTGGETQYF.

This clonotype was found a few times. A read error may account for a junction end that differs from germline. The V call is TRBV12-3 or TRBV12-4, the J call TRBJ2-1; TRBD2 is a possible D gene (6 bases). The CDR3 totals 15 residues. CDR3 bases: TGTGCCAGCAGTATAGCGGTCCTTAAGGACAATGAGCAGTTCTTC. Amino acid sequence: CASSIAVLKDNEQFF.

The chain combines TRBV7-2 with TRBJ2-7; weak D call: TRBD1 (6 bases). V lost 1 base, J lost 0 bases, and 13 bases lay in between. CDR1 is SGHTA and CDR2 is FQGNSA in the germline V gene. The CDR3 is 16 residues long. The CDR3 bases are TGTGCCAGCAGCTTAGAGGCAGGGGTTAGCTCCTACGAGCAGTACTTC. This translates into CASSLEAGVSSYEQYF. The full variable domain, with the rest looked up from reference TRBV7-2 and TRBJ2-7, is GAGVSQSPSNKVTEKGKDVELRCDPISGHTALYWYRQSLGQGLEFLIYFQGNSAPDKSGLPSDRFSAERTGGSVSTLTIQRTQQEDSAVYLCASSLEAGVSSYEQYFGPGTRLTVT.

The chain joins TRBV7-9 to TRBJ2-1; TRBD1 matches at 7 bases. CDR3 length: 15 amino acids. V shed 4 bases, J shed 5 bases, and the junction held 8 bases outside the gene matches. CDR1 and CDR2 from the germline V gene are SEHNR and FQNEAQ (reference sequence). The CDR3 DNA reads as TGTGCCAGCAGCTCGGGACAGCTGATAAACAATGAGCAGTTCTTC. Translating it yields CASSSGQLINNEQFF.

This clonotype has more than one count but fewer than ten. The V and J genes are TRBV7-8 and TRBJ2-3, with 11 nucleotides matching TRBD2. The CDR3 loop spans 16 amino acids. Trimming removed 5 bases from V and 2 bases from J; junction bases left unmatched: 6. The V gene's germline CDR1 is SGHVS and CDR2 FQNEAQ. CDR3 amino acids: CASSLPGLADTDTQYF. The CDR3 DNA reads as TGTGCCAGCAGCCTACCGGGACTAGCGGACACAGATACGCAGTATTTT.

The CDR3 nucleotides read TGTGCCAGCTTACCTAAGGCCAGGCTGAACACCGGGGAGCTGTTTTTT. Encoded protein: CASLPKARLNTGELFF. V and J are TRBV18 and TRBJ2-2; D ambiguous. Per germline, CDR1 KGHSH and CDR2 LQKENI. Trimming cost V 7 bases and J 1 base, with 16 bases left between them. The CDR3 is made up of 16 amino acids.

In this sample, this clonotype turned up a few times. The gene calls are TRBV7-9 and TRBJ2-2, with D uncertain. V lost 8 bases to trimming and J lost 3 bases, with 1 base between them. CDR3 length equals 10 residues. The germline CDR1 and CDR2 sequences are SEHNR and FQNEAQ (reference sequence). CDR3 nucleotide sequence: TGTGCCAGCGACACCGGGGAGCTGTTTTTT. It codes for CASDTGELFF. Combining the CDR3 with reference TRBV7-9 and TRBJ2-2 gives the whole variable domain DTGVSQNPRHKITKRGQNVTFRCDPISEHNRLYWYRQTLGQGPEFLTYFQNEAQLEKSRLLSDRFSAERPKGSFSTLEIQRTEQGDSAMYLCASDTGELFFGEGSRLTVL.

The gene calls are TRBV2 and TRBJ2-3; 9 bases align to TRBD2. V was clipped by 4 bases and J by 2 bases; unmatched bases: 4. The CDR3 is 15 amino acids. From germline, CDR1 is SNHLY and CDR2 FYNNEI. CDR3 sequence: CASSASGASTDTQYF. The CDR3 DNA sequence: TGTGCCAGCAGTGCTAGCGGGGCCTCCACAGATACGCAGTATTTT.

This clonotype was seen a handful of times. The chain carries TRBV10-3 and TRBJ2-1; possibly TRBD1 or TRBD2 for D (5 bases each). The CDR3 length is 15 residues. Germline assignment: CDR1 ENHRY and CDR2 SYGVKD. V was cut by 3 bases and J by 3 bases, with 12 bases left in between. The CDR3 DNA reads as TGTGCCATCAGTGAATGGGACCAGCGCTACAATGAGCAGTTCTTC. This codes for CAISEWDQRYNEQFF.